The clone carrying this TCR beta chain was detected only a few times. Antigen specificity is unknown. CDR1 and CDR2 (germline): SGDLS, YYNGEE. V dropped 3 bases and J dropped 1 base, with 16 bases sitting between them. This CDR3 has 16 amino acids. On the day of bone marrow donation, the related graft donor provided peripheral blood. This table comes from immunoSEQ multiplex PCR, and its TCRdb copy is limited to in-frame clones, with some not included. This sample comprises 25,000 to 30,000 clones, none seen once only. This sample is drawn from a study of T cells after posttransplantation cyclophosphamide. Study-level points and caveats: Later blood repertoires were often dominated by clones from the donor CD8+ memory compartment. TRB clonality was highly associated with recipient CMV seropositivity and reactivation. Skin or GI-infiltrating T cells shared few TRB sequences with blood.

This clonotype was sampled from a woman aged 60-75 years in good health, CMV-negative, and a related stem cell transplant donor. The chain recombines TRBV9 with TRBJ1-1; D possibly corresponds to TRBD1 (6 bases). Sequenced sample: PBMCs. The chain's CDR3 is CASSAKEGGRNTEAFF. The CDR3 coding sequence is TGTGCCAGCAGCGCCAAGGAGGGGGGGCGGAACACTGAAGCTTTCTTT.